The TCR beta chain described here comes from a study of tumor-infiltrating lymphocytes in primary liver carcinoma. Study context: Staged T1-T3 N0M0, the tumors had sizes that ranged from roughly 4 to 10 cm across.

Germline DNA was also extracted, and blood RNA was taken from unsorted whole blood. CDR3 length equals 18 residues. Looked up from germline, CDR1 is MGHRA and CDR2 is YSYEKL. The V gene end was trimmed by 3 bases and the J gene end by 2 bases; junction bases not matched to a gene: 5. This clonotype was counted many times. The template, approximately 500 ng total RNA, yielded TCR beta cDNA made with a constant-region primer. Three-round nested multiplex PCR performed with slightly modified ARM-PCR produced the TCR beta libraries. Each of the first two PCR rounds ran approximately 11 cycles with TRBV1-TRBV30 forward and C-beta reverse primers. TCRdb passed the multiplex PCR reads through MiXCR, listing each CDR3 protein once. In the table there are over 250,000 distinct CDR3 sequences, more than 55% of which are singletons.

V and J are TRBV4-1 and TRBJ2-1; 15 bases align to TRBD2. The clonotype was recovered from a woman aged 25 to 39 with primary liver carcinoma and hepatitis B virus infection. Sequencing was carried out using peripheral blood. CDR3 amino acids: CASSHGLAGGVTYNEQFF. The CDR3 DNA sequence: TGCGCCAGCAGCCACGGACTAGCGGGAGGGGTAACCTACAATGAGCAGTTCTTC.